This T cell receptor beta chain stems from a study of blood T cells in healthy people across ages. Germline lookup yields CDR1 DFQATT and CDR2 SNEGSKA (reference sequence). V lost 0 bases, J lost 0 bases, and 15 bases lay in between. This CDR3 has 18 residues. A second about 6 to 12 cycle PCR used barcoded and J-beta primers. TCRdb processed the 5' RACE reads anew with MiXCR; each CDR3 protein has one entry. The data contain around 850,000 distinct CDR3 sequences, around 36% of them singletons. This clonotype was sampled from a young man in good health. The chain joins TRBV20-1 to TRBJ1-6; unclear D gene. The specimen sequenced was blood. CDR3 amino acids: CSARDLNRPSSYNSPLHF. CDR3 DNA: TGCAGTGCTAGAGATCTCAACAGACCTAGCTCCTATAATTCACCCCTCCACTTT.